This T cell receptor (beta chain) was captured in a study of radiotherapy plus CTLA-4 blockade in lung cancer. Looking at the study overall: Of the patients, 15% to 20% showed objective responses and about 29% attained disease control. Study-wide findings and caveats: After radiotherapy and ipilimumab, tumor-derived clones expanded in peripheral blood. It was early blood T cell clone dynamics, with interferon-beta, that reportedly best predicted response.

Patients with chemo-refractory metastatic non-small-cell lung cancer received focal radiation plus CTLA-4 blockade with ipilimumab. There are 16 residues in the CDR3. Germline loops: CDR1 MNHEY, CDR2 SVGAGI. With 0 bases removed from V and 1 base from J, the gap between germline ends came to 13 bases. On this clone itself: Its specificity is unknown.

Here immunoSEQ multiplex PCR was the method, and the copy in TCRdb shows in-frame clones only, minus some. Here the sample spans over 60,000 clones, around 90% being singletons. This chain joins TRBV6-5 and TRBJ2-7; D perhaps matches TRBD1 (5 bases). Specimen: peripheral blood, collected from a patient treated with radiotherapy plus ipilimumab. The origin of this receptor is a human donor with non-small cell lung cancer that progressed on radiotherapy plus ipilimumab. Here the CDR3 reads CASSYSGQGSSYEQYF. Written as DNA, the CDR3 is TGTGCCAGCAGTTACTCGGGGCAGGGAAGTTCCTACGAGCAGTACTTC.